This T cell receptor (beta chain) was sequenced during a study of blood T cells in healthy people across ages. Alongside a J-beta primer mix, a sample-barcoded 5' primer served in a second PCR lasting about 6 to 11 cycles. TCRdb redid the calling of the 5' RACE reads with MiXCR, one entry per CDR3 protein. The repertoire has over 500,000 distinct CDR3 sequences, roughly half of them found once; the top ten carry roughly 12%. General study findings and limits: Long-lived donors carried more naive CD4+ cells and greater diversity than aged donors.

Points on this clonotype: What it binds is not known.

CDR3 length: 14 amino acids. Germline V lookup: CDR1 PRHDT, CDR2 FYEKMQ (reference sequence). Trimming left V 0 bases short and J 3 bases short, with 6 bases between. The genes are TRBV13 and TRBJ1-5, with D hard to call. Sequenced input: blood. The source of this sequence is a woman older than 75 in good health. DNA of the CDR3: TGTGCCAGCAGCTTAGGCCTAGTCAATCAGCCCCAGCATTTT. As protein: CASSLGLVNQPQHF.